This T cell receptor (beta chain) appears in the sequencing data of a study of cytomegalovirus exposure and HLA in healthy donors. Points on this clone: No antigen is known for it.

The study, taken as a whole, reports: Cytomegalovirus-associated TCR beta chains were listed, numbering under 200. The classifier reportedly diagnosed cytomegalovirus status with high sensitivity and specificity.

Germline assignment: CDR1 MNHEY and CDR2 SMNVEV (reference sequence). The CDR3 is made up of 22 amino acids. V lost 5 bases and J 0 bases, leaving 29 bases between the germline ends. The PCR contained 60 Vbeta and 13 Jbeta primers. Assay: immunoSEQ multiplex PCR; the TCRdb copy retains only in-frame clones and omits some. The data show around 120,000 clones, over 75% seen once. The TCR comes from a woman aged 40 to 50 in good health and CMV-seropositive. Sequencing was carried out using PBMCs. The chain uses TRBV27 and TRBJ2-6, with a tentative D call TRBD1 (5 bases). CDR3 sequence reads: CASSPHLRTRPQTRSGANVLTF. CDR3 nucleotides: TGTGCCAGCAGTCCCCATCTACGGACACGCCCACAAACCCGCTCTGGGGCCAACGTCCTGACTTTC.